The clone carrying this T cell receptor beta chain was seen more than once but under ten times. Its antigen is unknown. This sample stems from a study of cytomegalovirus exposure and HLA in healthy donors. On the study more broadly: Earlier results showed roughly 110 million unique TCR beta sequences derived from approximately 180 million T cells. Study outcomes and limitations: Several top significant clusters appeared, in a later analysis, to be linked to common viral pathogens. In vitro work confirmed that a few CMV-associated chains recognize CMV antigens.

Primers for the PCR totalled 60 Vbeta and 13 Jbeta. In the authors' workflow: There were around 78 million unique TCR beta chains by a later count, and approximately 10 million of them were shared. Sequenced by immunoSEQ multiplex PCR; TCRdb stores in-frame clones only, minus some. V, J and clone size derive from that table, while D and trimming were established from the DNA sequence. The data show more than 80,000 clones, 55% to 65% seen once. The sample comprised PBMCs. This clonotype was sampled from a woman aged 40 to 50 in good health and CMV-seropositive.

The CDR3 sequence: CASSLSGPFTNEKLFF. As DNA, the CDR3 is TGCGCCAGCAGCCTAAGCGGTCCCTTTACTAATGAAAAACTGTTTTTT. The chain combines TRBV4-3 with TRBJ1-4, with D hard to call. Trimming left V 4 bases short and J 2 bases short, with 14 bases between. Per germline, CDR1 LGHNA and CDR2 YSLEER. The CDR3 is made up of 16 amino acids.